This passage covers 14 T cell receptor beta chains from one sample sequenced in a study of OX40 agonist ivuxolimab in advanced cancers. Method: immunoSEQ multiplex PCR; TCRdb's copy keeps in-frame clones and lacks some. The table has approximately 58,000 clones, 88% seen once; the top ten hold about 0.71%. The sample was CD4+ or CD8+ T cells sorted from blood, taken in a trial of the OX40 agonist ivuxolimab. The receptors were sampled from an adult with an advanced solid tumor such as melanoma, head and neck, liver or kidney cancer.

This sequence joins TRBV27 and TRBJ1-2; 10 nucleotides align to TRBD1. Germline V CDR1 and CDR2: MNHEY, SMNVEV (reference sequence). After removal of 5 bases from V and 6 bases from J, the junction contained 3 bases not matched to a gene. The length of the CDR3 is 13 residues. CDR3 region: CASSPDRGHGYTF. The CDR3, as DNA: TGTGCCAGCAGTCCTGACAGGGGGCATGGCTACACCTTC.

This clone appeared a single time. The chain uses TRBV12-5 and TRBJ2-3; 10 positions match TRBD1. The germline CDR1 and CDR2 sequences are LGHNT and FRNRAP. This CDR3 is 17 amino acids long. V gave up 6 bases and J gave up 5 bases; unmatched junction bases: 14. CDR3 DNA sequence: TGTGCTAGTGGCATGACGCCCGGGACAGGGGTTCTAGATACGCAGTATTTT. Translating gives CASGMTPGTGVLDTQYF.

The V and J genes are TRBV21-1 and TRBJ2-7. TRBV21-1 is a recognized pseudogene. The CDR3 sequence is 15 residues long. CDR3 sequence reads: CASSKARSWGYEQYF. CDR3 DNA: TGTGCCAGCAGCAAAGCGAGGTCCTGGGGCTACGAGCAGTACTTC.

The V call is TRBV28, the J call TRBJ2-1; 8 nucleotides match TRBD2. Germline V gene sequence: CDR1 MDHEN, CDR2 SYDVKM. The ends lost 6 bases at V and 2 bases at J; junction bases unmatched: 12. The CDR3 is made up of 17 amino acids. The CDR3 region is CASSLLNLAGTYNEQFF. CDR3 nucleotide sequence: TGTGCCAGCAGCCTGTTAAATTTAGCGGGGACCTACAATGAGCAGTTCTTC.

V and J are TRBV29-1 and TRBJ2-2; TRBD1 is a possible D gene (6 bases). There are 13 residues in the CDR3. Trimming removed 7 bases at V and 4 bases at J, with 13 bases between. The germline CDR1 and CDR2 sequences are SQVTM and ANQGSEA. The CDR3 sequence: CSGATTGTGELFF. The CDR3 DNA sequence: TGCAGCGGCGCCACGACAGGCACCGGGGAGCTGTTTTTT.

CDR3 coding DNA: TGTGCCAGCAGCTTAGAGGGCAGCCGACAAGAGACCCAGTACTTC. Translated, it gives CASSLEGSRQETQYF. The chain uses TRBV7-2 and TRBJ2-5; D gene ambiguous. CDR3 size: 15 residues. V was shortened by 1 base and J by 2 bases, with 11 bases between the two germline ends. In germline, CDR1 is SGHTA, CDR2 FQGNSA.

V usage is TRBV5-1 and J usage is TRBJ2-2; a possible D gene is TRBD1 (5 bases). The CDR3 totals 16 residues. CDR1 is SGHRS and CDR2 is YFSETQ in the germline V gene. V dropped 0 bases and J dropped 6 bases, with 15 bases sitting between them. CDR3 loop: CASSLVAAGIAGELFF. In DNA, the CDR3 is TGCGCCAGCAGCTTGGTCGCGGCAGGGATTGCCGGGGAGCTGTTTTTT.

V is TRBV30 and J is TRBJ1-5; TRBD1 aligns across 8 bases. The CDR3 contains 13 residues. Trimming took 4 bases from V and 8 from J; bases not matched to a gene: 7. Germline V lookup: CDR1 GTSNPN, CDR2 SVGIG (reference sequence). CDR3 region: CAWTGGVEEPQHF. The CDR3 nucleotides are TGTGCCTGGACAGGGGGCGTTGAGGAGCCCCAGCATTTT.

V usage is TRBV30 and J usage is TRBJ2-5; TRBD1 agrees at 8 bases. J gave up 4 bases and V 4 bases, and 5 bases lay outside the gene matches. This CDR3 has 13 residues. From germline, CDR1 is GTSNPN and CDR2 SVGIG (reference sequence). The CDR3 sequence: CAWTTGGLETQYF. In DNA, the CDR3 is TGTGCCTGGACCACAGGGGGTTTAGAGACCCAGTACTTC.

This chain joins TRBV7-8 and TRBJ2-5; D gene ambiguous. CDR1 and CDR2 (germline): SGHVS, FQNEAQ. V gave up 5 bases and J gave up 5 bases, with 6 bases separating them. The CDR3 has 11 residues. The CDR3 protein is CASSPQETQYF. The CDR3 DNA sequence: TGTGCCAGCAGCCCCCAGGAGACCCAGTACTTC.

This clone has a single count. The chain employs TRBV18 and TRBJ2-5; tentative D call: TRBD1 (5 bases). The CDR3 has 15 amino acids. The V end was cut by 3 bases, the J end by 2 bases, with 13 bases between. The germline V gene encodes CDR1 KGHSH and CDR2 LQKENI. CDR3 DNA: TGTGCCAGCTCACCCACTCGACAGATACAAGAGACCCAGTACTTC. This translates into CASSPTRQIQETQYF. The full variable domain, completed using reference TRBV18 and TRBJ2-5, is NAGVMQNPRHLVRRRGQEARLRCSPMKGHSHVYWYRQLPEEGLKFMVYLQKENIIDESGMPKERFSAEFPKEGPSILRIQQVVRGDSAAYFCASSPTRQIQETQYFGPGTRLLVL.

This chain uses TRBV4-1 with TRBJ2-3; 9 bases agree with TRBD1. The ends lost 1 base at V and 4 bases at J; junction bases unmatched: 3. There are 15 residues in the CDR3. Germline assignment: CDR1 MGHRA and CDR2 YSYEKL. As DNA, the CDR3 is TGCGCCAGCAGCCAAGGACAGGGGGGGCCAGATACGCAGTATTTT. Translation: CASSQGQGGPDTQYF.

The chain links TRBV11-2 to TRBJ2-5; D is undetermined. The CDR3 length is 12 residues. Germline assignment: CDR1 SGHAT and CDR2 FQNNGV. V was shortened by 1 base and J by 5 bases, with 5 bases between the two germline ends. As DNA, the CDR3 is TGTGCCAGCAGCTTAGGGATGGAGACCCAGTACTTC. This encodes CASSLGMETQYF.

By sample share, this clone is medium-sized. This chain links TRBV7-9 with TRBJ1-5; TRBD1 is a possible D gene (5 bases). V lost 5 bases and J 3 bases, leaving 8 bases between the germline ends. This CDR3 region has 13 residues. Germline V CDR1 and CDR2: SEHNR, FQNEAQ (reference sequence). The CDR3 region has the DNA TGTGCCAGCAGCGGGACTTTCAATCAGCCCCAGCATTTT. It encodes CASSGTFNQPQHF.